This T cell receptor beta chain was captured by sequencing in a study of CD8 T cells in Susac syndrome. V lost 0 bases and J 5 bases, leaving 13 bases between the germline ends. The V gene's germline CDR1 is DFQATT and CDR2 SNEGSKA (reference sequence). This CDR3 is 14 amino acids long. The authors reverse transcribed about 0.45 to 1 ug RNA with random hexamers. Amplification of TCR beta CDR3 spanned 54 Vbeta and 13 Jbeta via immunoSEQ multiplex PCR. MiXCR was run by TCRdb on the immunoSEQ multiplex PCR reads, yielding one entry per CDR3 protein. The repertoire consists of roughly 200,000 distinct CDR3 sequences, with 85% to 95% occurring once and the leading ten covering about 0.16%. TEMRA cells were FACS-enriched, with CD8+ and CD4+ T cells isolated negatively.

Sequencing input: CD8+ T cells from PBMCs. This sequence was found in a human donor with multiple sclerosis. The chain combines TRBV20-1 with TRBJ1-1, with D possibly TRBD1 on 5 matching bases. The CDR3 DNA reads TGCAGTGCTAGAGATCCGTTGGGGGGGACTGAAGCTTTCTTT. Amino acids: CSARDPLGGTEAFF.